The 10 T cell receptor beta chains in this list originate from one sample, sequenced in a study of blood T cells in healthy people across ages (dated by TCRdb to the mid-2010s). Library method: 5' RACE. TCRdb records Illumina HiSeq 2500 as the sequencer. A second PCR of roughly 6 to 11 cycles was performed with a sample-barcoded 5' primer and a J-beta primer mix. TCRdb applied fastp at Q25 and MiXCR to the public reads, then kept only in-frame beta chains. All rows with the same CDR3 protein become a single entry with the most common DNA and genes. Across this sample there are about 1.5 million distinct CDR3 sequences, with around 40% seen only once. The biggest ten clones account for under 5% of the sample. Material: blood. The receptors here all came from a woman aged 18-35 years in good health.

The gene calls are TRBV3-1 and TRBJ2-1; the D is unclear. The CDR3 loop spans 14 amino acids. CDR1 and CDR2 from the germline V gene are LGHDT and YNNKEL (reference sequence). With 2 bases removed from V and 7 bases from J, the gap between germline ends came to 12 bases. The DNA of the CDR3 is TGTGCCAGCAGCCAATATGGTACTGGGAATGAGCAGTTCTTC. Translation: CASSQYGTGNEQFF.

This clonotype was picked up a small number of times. The CDR3, as DNA: TGTGCCAGCAGTTACGCTAGCGGGAGCTATGAGCAGTTCTTC. Its translation is CASSYASGSYEQFF. The chain has TRBV6-5 and TRBJ2-1; TRBD2 matches at 10 bases. Germline CDR1 and CDR2: MNHEY and SVGAGI. V was clipped by 2 bases and J by 8 bases; unmatched bases: 3. This CDR3 is built from 14 residues.

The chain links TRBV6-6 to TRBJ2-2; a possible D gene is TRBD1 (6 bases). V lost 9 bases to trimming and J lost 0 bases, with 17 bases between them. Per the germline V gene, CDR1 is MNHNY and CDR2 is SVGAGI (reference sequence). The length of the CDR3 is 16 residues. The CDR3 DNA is TGTGCCAGTAAGGGGTACGGACAGTCGAACACCGGGGAGCTGTTTTTT. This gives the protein CASKGYGQSNTGELFF.

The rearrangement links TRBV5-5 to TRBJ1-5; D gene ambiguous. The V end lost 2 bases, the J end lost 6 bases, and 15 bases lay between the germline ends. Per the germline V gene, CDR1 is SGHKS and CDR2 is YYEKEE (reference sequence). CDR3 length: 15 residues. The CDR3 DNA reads TGTGCCAGCAGCTTCCTTGACACCCAAAGTCAGCCCCAGCATTTT. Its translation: CASSFLDTQSQPQHF. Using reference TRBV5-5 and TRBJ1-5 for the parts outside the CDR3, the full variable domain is DAGVTQSPTHLIKTRGQQVTLRCSPISGHKSVSWYQQVLGQGPQFIFQYYEKEERGRGNFPDRFSARQFPNYSSELNVNALLLGDSALYLCASSFLDTQSQPQHFGDGTRLSIL.

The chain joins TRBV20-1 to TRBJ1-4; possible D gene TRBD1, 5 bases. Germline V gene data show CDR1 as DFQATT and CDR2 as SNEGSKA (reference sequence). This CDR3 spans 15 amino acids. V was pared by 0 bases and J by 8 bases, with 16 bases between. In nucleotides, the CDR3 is TGCAGTGCTAGAGAGGGAAGGGGAAGTGGCGAAAAACTGTTTTTT. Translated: CSAREGRGSGEKLFF.

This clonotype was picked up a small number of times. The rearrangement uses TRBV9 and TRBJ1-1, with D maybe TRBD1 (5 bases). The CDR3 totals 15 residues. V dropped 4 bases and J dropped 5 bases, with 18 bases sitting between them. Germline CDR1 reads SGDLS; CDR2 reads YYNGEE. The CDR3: CASSPGTLPETEAFF. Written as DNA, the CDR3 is TGTGCCAGCAGCCCTGGGACTCTTCCGGAGACTGAAGCTTTCTTT.

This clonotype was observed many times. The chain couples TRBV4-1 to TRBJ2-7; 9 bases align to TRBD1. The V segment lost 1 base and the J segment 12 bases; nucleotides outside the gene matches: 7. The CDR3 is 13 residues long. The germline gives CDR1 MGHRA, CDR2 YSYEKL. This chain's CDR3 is CASSQVVGDRVYF. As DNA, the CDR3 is TGCGCCAGCAGCCAAGTTGTGGGGGACAGGGTGTACTTC.

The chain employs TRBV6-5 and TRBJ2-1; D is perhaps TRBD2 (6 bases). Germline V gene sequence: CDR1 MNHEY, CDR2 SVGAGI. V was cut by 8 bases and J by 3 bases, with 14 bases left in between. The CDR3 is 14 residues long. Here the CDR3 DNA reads TGTGCCAGCTGGAGCGGGTTTCTCTACAATGAGCAGTTCTTC. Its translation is CASWSGFLYNEQFF.

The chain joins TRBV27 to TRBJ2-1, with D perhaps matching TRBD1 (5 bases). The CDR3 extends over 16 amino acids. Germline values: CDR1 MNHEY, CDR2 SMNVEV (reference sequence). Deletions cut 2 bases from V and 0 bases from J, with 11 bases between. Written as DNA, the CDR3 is TGTGCCAGCAGTTTAGACAGTCTTCCCTCCTACAATGAGCAGTTCTTC. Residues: CASSLDSLPSYNEQFF.

The CDR3 DNA follows: TGCGCCAGCAGGTTTGGGGTGGGAGATCGGGACGAGCAGTACTTC. It translates to CASRFGVGDRDEQYF. The gene calls are TRBV5-1 and TRBJ2-7; weak D call: TRBD2 (5 bases). The CDR3 extends over 15 amino acids. Germline V gives CDR1 SGHRS, CDR2 YFSETQ. Deletions cut 5 bases from V and 5 bases from J, with 20 bases between.